This T cell receptor (beta chain) was recorded in a study of patients and donors after allogeneic stem cell transplantation. TCRdb reprocessed the RT-PCR reads with MiXCR, giving one entry per CDR3 protein. The repertoire holds about 110,000 distinct CDR3 sequences, with about a third as singletons. Germline V CDR1 and CDR2: MNHEY, SVGEGT. The CDR3 is 16 residues long. V lost 3 bases, J lost 2 bases, and 15 bases lay in between. Sequenced input: blood, either unsorted or a sorted T cell fraction (not recorded which). The chain couples TRBV6-2 or TRBV6-3 to TRBJ2-3, with D tentatively TRBD1 or TRBD2 (5 bases each). This TCR derives from a human donor who was either an allogeneic HSCT recipient or a stem cell or donor lymphocyte infusion donor (not recorded which). It is not recorded whose cells these are; they may come from a transplant donor. In DNA form, the CDR3 reads TGTGCCAGCAGTTATTCCCTCGGGACGCCCACAGATACGCAGTATTTT. It is translated as CASSYSLGTPTDTQYF.